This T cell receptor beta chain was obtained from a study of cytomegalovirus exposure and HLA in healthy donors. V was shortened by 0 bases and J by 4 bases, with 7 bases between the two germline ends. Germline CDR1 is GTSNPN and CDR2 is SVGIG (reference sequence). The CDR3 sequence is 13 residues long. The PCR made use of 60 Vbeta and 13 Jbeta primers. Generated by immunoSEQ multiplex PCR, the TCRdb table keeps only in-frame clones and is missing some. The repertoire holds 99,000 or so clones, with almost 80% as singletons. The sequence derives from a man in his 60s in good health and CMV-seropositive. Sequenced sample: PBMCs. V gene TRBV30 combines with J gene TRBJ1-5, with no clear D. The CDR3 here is CAWSVLGNQPQHF. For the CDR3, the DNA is TGTGCCTGGAGTGTACTCGGGAATCAGCCCCAGCATTTT.